These 14 T cell receptor beta chains came from one sample sequenced in a study of T cell responses to AZD1222 COVID-19 vaccine. Assay used: immunoSEQ multiplex PCR; TCRdb lists only in-frame clones, some missing. The top ten clones hold roughly 1.3% of a sample with approximately 150,000 clones, 85% to 95% of them seen once. Sample: peripheral blood, taken on day 0 of AZD1222 vaccination. These receptors were collected from an adult in good health.

V is TRBV2 and J is TRBJ1-1, with D tentatively TRBD1 (5 bases). V lost 4 bases and J lost 7, with 13 bases in between. The CDR3 has 13 amino acids. Germline assignment: CDR1 SNHLY and CDR2 FYNNEI. The CDR3 DNA reads as TGTGCCAGCAGTGCCGGGGCAGCCGTTGAAGCTTTCTTT. Translated: CASSAGAAVEAFF. Filled out from reference TRBV2 and TRBJ1-1, the complete variable domain reads EPEVTQTPSHQVTQMGQEVILRCVPISNHLYFYWYRQILGQKVEFLVSFYNNEISEKSEIFDDQFSVERPDGSNFTLKIRSTKLEDSAMYFCASSAGAAVEAFFGQGTRLTVV.

The chain carries TRBV6-5 and TRBJ1-1; TRBD1 aligns across 7 bases. V shed 9 bases and J 0 bases; nucleotides not matched to a gene: 7. The CDR3 has 14 amino acids. Germline V gene lookup returns CDR1 MNHEY and CDR2 SVGAGI. The CDR3 loop is CASRQGTLNTEAFF. CDR3 DNA: TGTGCCAGTAGACAGGGAACTTTGAACACTGAAGCTTTCTTT.

This clone was detected once. This chain joins TRBV6-2 or TRBV6-3 and TRBJ2-7; no clear D gene. CDR3 length equals 13 residues. Per germline, CDR1 MNHEY and CDR2 SVGEGT. Trimming cost V 5 bases and J 3 bases, with 11 bases left between them. The CDR3 spells CASSPSTFYEQYF. The CDR3 DNA reads TGTGCCAGCAGTCCCTCTACATTCTACGAGCAGTACTTC.

The rearrangement joins TRBV2 to TRBJ2-6, with 7 positions matching TRBD1. V dropped 5 bases and J dropped 0; count of bases not matched to a gene: 7. Germline lookup yields CDR1 SNHLY and CDR2 FYNNEI. CDR3 size: 17 residues. CDR3 in amino acids: CASSREGAVSGANVLTF. DNA for the CDR3: TGTGCCAGCAGTAGAGAGGGGGCGGTCTCTGGGGCCAACGTCCTGACTTTC.

The genes are TRBV23-1 and TRBJ1-4; 7 bases are shared with TRBD1. TRBV23-1 carries the ORF label, with uncertain function. The CDR3 totals 16 residues. Trimming cost V 3 bases and J 4 bases; bases outside gene matches: 8. The CDR3 nucleotides are TGCGCCAGCAGTCATACGAGGGGGCCACTTAATGAAAAACTGTTTTTT. It encodes CASSHTRGPLNEKLFF.

The CDR3 sequence: CASSLGRGVQETQYF. As DNA, the CDR3 is TGTGCCAGCAGCTTAGGGCGGGGGGTCCAAGAGACCCAGTACTTC. The V and J genes are TRBV7-2 and TRBJ2-5; 8 bases line up with TRBD2. Germline V lookup: CDR1 SGHTA, CDR2 FQGNSA. The length of the CDR3 is 15 residues. Trimming cost V 1 base and J 1 base; bases outside gene matches: 2.

The genes are TRBV18 and TRBJ1-5, with D hard to call. V shed 1 base and J shed 4 bases, with 11 bases lying between them. This CDR3 has 15 amino acids. Germline V gene data show CDR1 as KGHSH and CDR2 as LQKENI. The CDR3 loop is CASSPLGQTNQPQHF. The CDR3 DNA is TGTGCCAGCTCACCACTGGGTCAGACTAATCAGCCCCAGCATTTT.

The V call is TRBV18, the J call TRBJ1-1; D possibly corresponds to TRBD1 (6 bases). Germline values: CDR1 KGHSH, CDR2 LQKENI. The CDR3 covers 15 residues. The V end was cut by 2 bases, the J end by 4 bases, with 14 bases between. The CDR3 region has the DNA TGTGCCAGCTCACCATTCTCGGTCAGGGGCACTGAAGCTTTCTTT. Its translation is CASSPFSVRGTEAFF.

The chain has TRBV7-2 and TRBJ2-7; TRBD2 matches 9 bases. Losses at the gene ends were 5 bases for V and 2 bases for J; bases not matched to a gene: 13. CDR1 is SGHTA, CDR2 FQGNSA, per germline. The CDR3 totals 17 residues. Here the CDR3 reads CASSGLSGTSSAYEQYF. CDR3 in DNA: TGTGCCAGCAGCGGACTTTCCGGGACTAGCAGCGCCTACGAGCAGTACTTC.

The genes are TRBV29-1 and TRBJ1-1; D is unclear. V lost 6 bases and J lost 1, with 9 bases in between. CDR3 length: 12 amino acids. The germline gives CDR1 SQVTM, CDR2 ANQGSEA. The CDR3 sequence is CSVPAENTEAFF. The CDR3 coding sequence is TGCAGCGTACCCGCAGAGAACACTGAAGCTTTCTTT.

This clone has a handful of counts. The chain carries TRBV6-5 and TRBJ1-2, with TRBD1 matching over 7 bases. V shed 11 bases, J shed 0 bases, and the junction held 6 bases outside the gene matches. The CDR3 runs to 13 residues. CDR1 and CDR2 (germline): MNHEY, SVGAGI. The CDR3, as DNA: TGTGCCGGCACAGGGGACGCTAACTATGGCTACACCTTC. As protein: CAGTGDANYGYTF.

This rearrangement joins TRBV3-1 (or the pseudogene TRBV3-2) to TRBJ1-5, with D possibly being TRBD1 (5 bases). This CDR3 spans 14 amino acids. V lost 5 bases and J 4 bases, leaving 12 bases between the germline ends. Germline CDR1 LGHDT, CDR2 YNNKEL (reference sequence). CDR3 protein: CASSYGGENQPQHF. The CDR3 DNA reads as TGTGCCAGCAGCTACGGGGGGGAGAATCAGCCCCAGCATTTT.

This clone was observed once. The V gene is TRBV30, the J gene TRBJ2-7; 9 nucleotides match TRBD1. The germline V gene has CDR1 GTSNPN and CDR2 SVGIG (reference sequence). The CDR3 runs 13 residues. The junction had 4 bases not matched to a gene; V was cut back by 5 bases and J by 2 bases. This CDR3 reads CAWDRDRAYEQYF. In DNA, the CDR3 is TGTGCCTGGGACCGGGACAGGGCCTACGAGCAGTACTTC.

This clone has a single count. The chain recombines TRBV6-1 with TRBJ1-5; D gene ambiguous. This CDR3 comprises 14 residues. Germline-derived CDR1 and CDR2 are MNHNS and SASEGT. Deletions cut 1 base from V and 1 base from J, with 5 bases between. The chain's CDR3 is CASSEVPSNQPQHF. The CDR3 DNA sequence: TGTGCCAGCAGTGAAGTTCCCAGCAATCAGCCCCAGCATTTT.